This T cell receptor beta chain was captured by sequencing in a study of T cell responses to AZD1222 COVID-19 vaccine. Study-wide results and limits: Increased Spike-specific TCR breadth and depth were observed after two AZD1222 doses. There were mostly white British donors and more females than males, and clonal diversity was possibly underestimated. All repertoire sampling was performed exclusively after the peak T cell response. Vaccine-associated CD4 TCRs ranged over spike, dominating at 160-218 and 743-854.

This CDR3 contains 14 residues. V shed 4 bases and J shed 4 bases, with 12 bases lying between them. The germline CDR1 and CDR2 sequences are SGHRS and YFSETQ. Here immunoSEQ multiplex PCR was the method, and the copy in TCRdb shows in-frame clones only, minus some. The sample contains 120,000 or so clones, approximately 92% of which appear only once. About this clone itself: Its cognate antigen is unknown.

The chain has TRBV5-1 and TRBJ1-3, with D perhaps TRBD1 (5 bases). This TCR was sampled from an adult who received the MenACWY meningococcal vaccine as a control. The source was peripheral blood, collected 28 days after the second dose of the MenACWY control vaccine. CDR3 in DNA: TGCGCCAGCAGCCTCGACAGATCCGGAAACACCATATATTTT. Its translation is CASSLDRSGNTIYF.